Shown below are 5 T cell receptor beta chains from a single sample sequenced in a study of blood T cell repertoires in COVID-19. Sequencing used immunoSEQ multiplex PCR; TCRdb keeps in-frame clones, though not all of them. The sample carries over 150,000 clones, approximately 80% recorded once. The source material was peripheral blood. The receptor set was obtained from a woman aged 45-59 years with acute or convalescent COVID-19.

The chain recombines TRBV7-2 with TRBJ2-1, with D perhaps matching TRBD2 (5 bases). Germline assignment: CDR1 SGHTA and CDR2 FQGNSA. CDR3 length equals 12 residues. The V gene lost 3 bases and the J gene lost 11 bases, with 11 bases spanning the gap. CDR3 DNA: TGTGCCAGCAGCTTGGAAAGAGGGAAGCAGTTCTTC. Translating gives CASSLERGKQFF.

The chain couples TRBV24-1 to TRBJ2-7; 11 nucleotides match TRBD2. J lost 3 bases, V lost 3 bases, and 6 bases had no gene match. CDR1 and CDR2 (germline): KGHDR, SFDVKD. The CDR3 sequence is 16 residues long. The CDR3 DNA reads as TGTGCCACCAGTGATAATAGCGGGGGGGCTATCTACGAGCAGTACTTC. It is translated as CATSDNSGGAIYEQYF.

The V and J genes are TRBV5-1 and TRBJ2-6; 7 bases agree with TRBD1. After removal of 5 bases from V and 1 base from J, the junction contained 6 bases not matched to a gene. The germline V gene encodes CDR1 SGHRS and CDR2 YFSETQ. The CDR3 sequence is 16 residues long. The CDR3 DNA is TGCGCCAGCAGGCCAGACAGGGCATCTGGGGCCAACGTCCTGACTTTC. Translating it yields CASRPDRASGANVLTF.

The rearrangement uses TRBV28 and TRBJ1-5; 8 bases map to TRBD1. The CDR3 runs 15 residues. V was pared by 4 bases and J by 3 bases, with 5 bases of the junction left unmatched. Germline loops: CDR1 MDHEN, CDR2 SYDVKM. CDR3: CASSYQGAYNQPQHF. The CDR3 region has the DNA TGTGCCAGCAGTTATCAGGGGGCCTACAATCAGCCCCAGCATTTT.

This clone was counted only a few times. The gene calls are TRBV11-2 and TRBJ2-7; D is unresolved. Germline V gene data show CDR1 as SGHAT and CDR2 as FQNNGV. CDR3 length: 12 residues. The V end lost 1 base, the J end lost 3 bases, and 4 bases lay between the germline ends. CDR3 sequence (DNA): TGTGCCAGCAGCTTAGTCGGCTACGAGCAGTACTTC. Encoded protein: CASSLVGYEQYF.